The 20 T cell receptor beta chains given below trace back to one sample, sequenced in a study of blood T cell repertoires in COVID-19. Clones were read by immunoSEQ multiplex PCR, and TCRdb kept only the in-frame ones, dropping some. The sample contains about 220,000 clones, around 83% of which appear only once. The sample taken for sequencing was PBMCs or T cells enriched from blood (not recorded which). These receptors were obtained from a woman in her thirties or forties who had recovered from COVID-19.

The rearrangement joins TRBV10-3 to TRBJ2-1; a weak D match, TRBD2 (5 bases). CDR3 length: 15 amino acids. Germline lookup yields CDR1 ENHRY and CDR2 SYGVKD. V was pared by 6 bases and J by 8 bases, with 20 bases between. CDR3 region: CAIRGGMGSWDEQFF. In DNA, the CDR3 is TGTGCCATCAGAGGTGGGATGGGGAGCTGGGATGAGCAGTTCTTC.

V is TRBV7-3 and J is TRBJ1-5, with D unresolved. Germline CDR1 SGHTA, CDR2 FQGTGA. The CDR3 totals 17 residues. Trimming took 4 bases from V and 6 from J, leaving 22 bases between them. CDR3 protein: CASSCSIGGNVGQPQHF. CDR3 DNA sequence: TGTGCCAGCAGCTGCTCGATAGGCGGAAATGTGGGTCAGCCCCAGCATTTT.

This sequence joins TRBV5-4 and TRBJ1-1; a possible D gene is TRBD1 (5 bases). The CDR3 totals 13 residues. The V gene's germline CDR1 is SGHNT and CDR2 YYREEE (reference sequence). V gave up 1 base and J gave up 11 bases, with 15 bases separating them. The CDR3 coding sequence is TGTGCCAGCAGCTTGACTGGGGCGCAAGGGGCTTTCTTT. Its translation: CASSLTGAQGAFF.

The J gene is TRBJ1-1, the V gene TRBV12-3 or TRBV12-4; the D is unclear. V lost 7 bases and J 6 bases, leaving 9 bases between the germline ends. The CDR3 is made up of 11 amino acids. CDR3 in amino acids: CASILMAEAFF. The CDR3, as DNA: TGTGCCAGCATCCTAATGGCTGAAGCTTTCTTT.

This chain connects TRBV10-1 to TRBJ2-1; possibly TRBD2 for D (5 bases). The CDR3 runs 13 residues. CDR1 is WNHNN and CDR2 is SYGVQD in the germline V gene (reference sequence). The V end was cut by 0 bases, the J end by 9 bases, with 9 bases between. The CDR3 region has the DNA TGCGCCAGCAGTGAGTCGACTCGGGGTGAGCAGTTCTTC. This encodes CASSESTRGEQFF.

The chain carries TRBV5-1 and TRBJ1-5; 9 bases map to TRBD1. The V and J ends lost 3 bases and 1 base, in that order; junction bases with no gene match: 11. Germline lookup yields CDR1 SGHRS and CDR2 YFSETQ. The CDR3 length is 18 residues. The CDR3 coding sequence is TGCGCCAGCAGCTCCCCGGGACAGGGTGGAATAAGCAATCAGCCCCAGCATTTT. Its protein is CASSSPGQGGISNQPQHF.

This chain connects TRBV14 to TRBJ2-2; a possible D gene is TRBD1 (6 bases). Germline V gene lookup returns CDR1 SGHDN and CDR2 FVKESK. V dropped 1 base and J dropped 6 bases, with 9 bases sitting between them. The CDR3 length is 14 residues. CDR3 nucleotide sequence: TGTGCCAGCAGCCAAGTCTGGGGGCCCGGGGAGCTGTTTTTT. It codes for CASSQVWGPGELFF.

The chain employs TRBV24-1 and TRBJ1-5, with D possibly being TRBD1 (5 bases). CDR3 length: 16 residues. Germline V gene lookup returns CDR1 KGHDR and CDR2 SFDVKD. V gave up 2 bases and J gave up 2 bases, with 12 bases separating them. The CDR3 coding sequence is TGTGCCACCAGTGATTCCCTCCGACAGCGCAATCAGCCCCAGCATTTT. Translating it yields CATSDSLRQRNQPQHF.

The V call is TRBV18, the J call TRBJ1-2; the D is unclear. Germline CDR1 and CDR2: KGHSH and LQKENI. Trimming pared 4 bases from V and 0 bases from J, leaving 6 bases between. The length of the CDR3 is 13 residues. CDR3 DNA sequence: TGTGCCAGCTCACGAGAGGCTAACTATGGCTACACCTTC. Its protein is CASSREANYGYTF.

There are many counts of this clone. This rearrangement joins TRBV30 to TRBJ1-2; 10 nucleotides match TRBD1. This CDR3 comprises 14 residues. Germline CDR1 is GTSNPN and CDR2 is SVGIG (reference sequence). With V trimmed by 5 bases and J by 4 bases, 7 bases remained unmatched. The DNA of the CDR3 is TGTGCCTGGGAGATCGACAGGGGGCTCTATGGCTACACCTTC. Its protein product is CAWEIDRGLYGYTF.

The CDR3 is CASSPGQGAENTEAFF. The CDR3 nucleotides read TGTGCCAGCAGCCCTGGACAGGGAGCGGAGAACACTGAAGCTTTCTTT. This chain links TRBV6-2 or TRBV6-3 with TRBJ1-1; TRBD1 agrees at 8 bases. Germline V lookup: CDR1 MNHEY, CDR2 SVGEGT. Trimming took 6 bases from V and 1 from J; bases not matched to a gene: 10. The length of the CDR3 is 16 residues.

The chain is built from TRBV7-2 and TRBJ2-7, with 8 bases identical to TRBD2. V shed 0 bases and J 0 bases; nucleotides not matched to a gene: 7. The germline V gene encodes CDR1 SGHTA and CDR2 FQGNSA. The CDR3 contains 17 residues. The CDR3 nucleotides read TGTGCCAGCAGCTTAGCCGGGGGGGGGAGGCCCTCCTACGAGCAGTACTTC. Translation: CASSLAGGGRPSYEQYF.

The rearrangement uses TRBV28 and TRBJ2-3; 15 bases line up with TRBD2. With 3 bases clipped from V and 0 bases from J, the junction kept 19 bases outside the gene matches. The CDR3 is 23 residues long. In germline, CDR1 is MDHEN, CDR2 SYDVKM. CDR3 region: CASSFGGVWTGTSGRKSTDTQYF. CDR3 DNA sequence: TGTGCCAGCAGTTTCGGGGGGGTATGGACAGGGACTAGCGGGAGGAAGAGCACAGATACGCAGTATTTT.

The chain links TRBV27 to TRBJ1-5; D call uncertain. Germline values: CDR1 MNHEY, CDR2 SMNVEV (reference sequence). The CDR3 totals 14 residues. V was clipped by 10 bases and J by 3 bases, with 16 bases between them. This CDR3 is CATHNALYNQPQHF. The CDR3 coding sequence is TGTGCCACCCACAATGCCTTGTACAATCAGCCCCAGCATTTT.

This clone was seen only a few times. The V gene is TRBV27, the J gene TRBJ1-5, with 9 bases identical to TRBD1. This CDR3 is 14 amino acids long. With 5 bases clipped from V and 6 bases from J, the junction kept 5 bases outside the gene matches. Germline V gives CDR1 MNHEY, CDR2 SMNVEV (reference sequence). As DNA, the CDR3 is TGTGCCAGCAGTCGACAGGGGGGCGGTCAGCCCCAGCATTTT. Amino acids: CASSRQGGGQPQHF.

This clone has a handful of counts. V gene TRBV5-1 combines with J gene TRBJ2-2; 11 nucleotides align to TRBD2. The CDR3 is 19 residues long. Germline CDR1 reads SGHRS; CDR2 reads YFSETQ. J gave up 0 bases and V 1 base, and 8 bases lay outside the gene matches. CDR3 in amino acids: CASSLLGLAGTTNTGELFF. CDR3 coding DNA: TGCGCCAGCAGCTTGTTAGGACTAGCGGGTACAACGAACACCGGGGAGCTGTTTTTT.

The chain employs TRBV6-5 and TRBJ2-3; the D gene is possibly TRBD1 (6 bases). V was pared by 4 bases and J by 4 bases, with 9 bases between. The germline V gene has CDR1 MNHEY and CDR2 SVGAGI. The CDR3 covers 13 residues. CDR3 loop: CASSLQGPDTQYF. In DNA, the CDR3 is TGTGCCAGCAGTTTACAGGGCCCAGATACGCAGTATTTT.

V gene TRBV4-3 combines with J gene TRBJ2-1; D uncertain. This CDR3 is 15 amino acids long. Germline loops: CDR1 LGHNA, CDR2 YSLEER. V lost 1 base, J lost 7 bases, and 14 bases lay in between. The CDR3 reads CASSQGVGPYNEQFF. CDR3 DNA sequence: TGCGCCAGCAGCCAAGGGGTGGGCCCGTATAATGAGCAGTTCTTC.

The chain uses TRBV7-6 and TRBJ2-5; 8 bases are shared with TRBD1. Germline CDR1 and CDR2: SGHVS and FNYEAQ. The CDR3 runs 16 residues. V lost 2 bases to trimming and J lost 5 bases; unmatched junction nucleotides: 10. The CDR3 DNA sequence: TGTGCCAGCAGCTTATGGCCCCGCAGGGGGCGGGAGACCCAGTACTTC. Its protein product is CASSLWPRRGRETQYF.

This clone was seen once. Other nucleotide sequences from this sample produce the same CDR3. This sequence joins TRBV30 and TRBJ2-3; 10 bases are a match to TRBD2. Trimming cost V 3 bases and J 6 bases; bases outside gene matches: 6. The CDR3 sequence is 14 residues long. Germline assignment: CDR1 GTSNPN and CDR2 SVGIG (reference sequence). For the CDR3, the DNA is TGTGCCTGGAGCCTACTAGCGGGATCTGATACGCAGTATTTT. Translation: CAWSLLAGSDTQYF.